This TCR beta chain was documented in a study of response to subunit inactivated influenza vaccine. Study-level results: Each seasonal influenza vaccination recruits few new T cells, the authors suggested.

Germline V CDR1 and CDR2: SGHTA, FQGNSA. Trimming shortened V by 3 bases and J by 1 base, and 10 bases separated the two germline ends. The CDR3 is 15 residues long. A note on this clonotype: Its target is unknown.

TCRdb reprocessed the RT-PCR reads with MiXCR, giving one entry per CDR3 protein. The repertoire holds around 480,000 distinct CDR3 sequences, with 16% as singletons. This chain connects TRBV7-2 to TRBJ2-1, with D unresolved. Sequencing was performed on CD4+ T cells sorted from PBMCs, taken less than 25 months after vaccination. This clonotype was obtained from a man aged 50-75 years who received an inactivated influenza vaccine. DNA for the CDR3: TGTGCCAGCAGCTTTAGTTTTTCTTCCTACAATGAGCAGTTCTTC. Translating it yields CASSFSFSSYNEQFF.